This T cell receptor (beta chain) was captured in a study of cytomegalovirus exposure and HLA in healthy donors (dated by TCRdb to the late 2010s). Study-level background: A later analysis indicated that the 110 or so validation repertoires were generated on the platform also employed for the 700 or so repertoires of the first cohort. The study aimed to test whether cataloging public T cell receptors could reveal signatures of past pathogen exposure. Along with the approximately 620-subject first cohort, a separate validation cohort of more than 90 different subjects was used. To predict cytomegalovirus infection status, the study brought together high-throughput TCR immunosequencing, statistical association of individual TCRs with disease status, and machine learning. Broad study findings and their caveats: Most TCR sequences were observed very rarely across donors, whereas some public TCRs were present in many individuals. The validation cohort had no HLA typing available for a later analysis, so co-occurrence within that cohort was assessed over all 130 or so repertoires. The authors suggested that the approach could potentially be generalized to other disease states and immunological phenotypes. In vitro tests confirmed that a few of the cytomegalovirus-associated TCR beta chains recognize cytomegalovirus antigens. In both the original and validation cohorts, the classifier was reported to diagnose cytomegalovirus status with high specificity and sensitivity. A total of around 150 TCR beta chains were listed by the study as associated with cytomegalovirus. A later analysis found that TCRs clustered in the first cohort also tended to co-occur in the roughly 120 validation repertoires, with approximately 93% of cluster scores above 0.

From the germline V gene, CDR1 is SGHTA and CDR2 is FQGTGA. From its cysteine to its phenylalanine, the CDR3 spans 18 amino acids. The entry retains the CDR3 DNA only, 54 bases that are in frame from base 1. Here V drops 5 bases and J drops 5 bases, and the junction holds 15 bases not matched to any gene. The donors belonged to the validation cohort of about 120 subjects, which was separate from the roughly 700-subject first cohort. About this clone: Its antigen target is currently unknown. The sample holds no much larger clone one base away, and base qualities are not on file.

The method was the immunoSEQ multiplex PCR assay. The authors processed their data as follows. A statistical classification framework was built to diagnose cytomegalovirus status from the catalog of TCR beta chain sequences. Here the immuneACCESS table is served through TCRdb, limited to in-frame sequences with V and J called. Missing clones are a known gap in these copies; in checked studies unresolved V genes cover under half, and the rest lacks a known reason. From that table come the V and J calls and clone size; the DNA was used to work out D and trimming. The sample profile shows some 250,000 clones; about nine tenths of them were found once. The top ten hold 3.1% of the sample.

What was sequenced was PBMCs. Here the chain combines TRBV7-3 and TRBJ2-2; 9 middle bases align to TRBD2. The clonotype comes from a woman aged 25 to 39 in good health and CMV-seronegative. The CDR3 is CASSIASGGRAGTGELFF. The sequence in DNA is TGTGCCAGCAGCATTGCATCTGGCGGGAGGGCGGGGACCGGGGAGCTGTTTTTT.